This paragraph covers one T cell receptor (beta chain) sequence. This sample was taken from a study of blood T cell repertoires in COVID-19. Looking at the study overall: The study drew acute and convalescent COVID-19 samples from the United States, Italy and Spain.

The germline CDR1 and CDR2 sequences are KGHDR and SFDVKD. This CDR3 spans 12 amino acids. Trimming took 9 bases from V and 9 from J, leaving 15 bases between them. Authors' data handling: Amplified reference gene primers provided the basis for estimating nucleated cell counts. Libraries were prepared by immunoSEQ multiplex PCR; TCRdb keeps only in-frame clonotypes and omits some of them. That table is the source of V, J and clone size, and D and trimming were worked out from the DNA. The sample consists of fewer than 350,000 clones, about 89% of them appearing once. This chain uses TRBV24-1 with TRBJ2-3; a weak D match, TRBD2 (5 bases). Source material: peripheral blood. The receptor was isolated from a man aged 40-55 years with active or convalescent COVID-19. CDR3 coding DNA: TGTGCCACCGCAGAACTAGGTTTGACGCAGTATTTT. The encoded protein is CATAELGLTQYF.